These 10 T cell receptor beta chains were sequenced from one sample in a study of CD8 T cells in Susac syndrome. RNA amounts of roughly 0.45 to 1 ug underwent reverse transcription with random hexamers. TCRdb used MiXCR to reprocess the immunoSEQ multiplex PCR reads, holding one entry per CDR3 protein. The data hold some 190,000 distinct CDR3 sequences, with about 95% observed a single time. Sequenced sample: CD4+ T cells from PBMCs. These receptors were obtained from a human donor in good health.

This sequence joins TRBV30 and TRBJ2-7, with TRBD2 identical over 8 bases. The CDR3 runs 14 residues. Per germline, CDR1 GTSNPN and CDR2 SVGIG (reference sequence). Trimming cost V 1 base and J 6 bases; bases outside gene matches: 8. The CDR3 sequence: CAWSGSGRGGEQYF. The DNA of the CDR3 is TGTGCCTGGAGTGGGAGCGGGAGAGGAGGCGAGCAGTACTTC.

This chain joins TRBV18 and TRBJ1-1, with D unresolved. CDR1 and CDR2 from the germline V gene are KGHSH and LQKENI. The CDR3 has 14 residues. Trimming removed 2 bases from V and 3 bases from J, with 10 bases in between. CDR3 protein: CASSPFLSDTEAFF. CDR3 bases: TGTGCCAGCTCACCATTTTTAAGTGACACTGAAGCTTTCTTT.

V and J are TRBV24-1 and TRBJ2-7; D uncertain. V was trimmed by 8 bases and J by 3 bases, leaving 19 bases between them. Per germline, CDR1 KGHDR and CDR2 SFDVKD. The CDR3 runs to 15 residues. The CDR3, as DNA: TGTGCCACCAAAACCCCACATGCACTCCTCTACGAGCAGTACTTC. It translates to CATKTPHALLYEQYF.

As concerns this clonotype: The junction and the germline gene differ at one end; a read error may be behind it. The CDR3 sequence: CASSHGGSSEQYF. For the CDR3, the DNA is TGCGCCAGCAGCCACGGGGGATCCTCCGAGCAGTACTTC. The chain combines TRBV4-3 with TRBJ2-7, with D possibly matching TRBD2 (6 bases). The CDR3 sequence is 13 residues long. CDR1 is LGHNA and CDR2 is YSLEER in the germline V gene.

The chain links TRBV27 to TRBJ2-1; TRBD1 matches at 10 bases. This CDR3 comprises 16 residues. V lost 1 base and J lost 5; bases outside the gene matches: 5. Germline loops: CDR1 MNHEY, CDR2 SMNVEV (reference sequence). As DNA, the CDR3 is TGTGCCAGCAGTTTATTTGGGGACAGGGGTAACAATGAGCAGTTCTTC. Translated: CASSLFGDRGNNEQFF.

The chain is built from TRBV7-8 and TRBJ2-2; D uncertain. With 7 bases removed from V and 1 base from J, the gap between germline ends came to 16 bases. This CDR3 comprises 16 residues. Germline values: CDR1 SGHVS, CDR2 FQNEAQ. The CDR3 DNA sequence: TGTGCCAGCAACACCATTCGCGCCCTGAACACCGGGGAGCTGTTTTTT. It translates to CASNTIRALNTGELFF. The full variable domain, rest sourced from reference TRBV7-8 and TRBJ2-2, is GAGVSQSPRYKVAKRGQDVALRCDPISGHVSLFWYQQALGQGPEFLTYFQNEAQLDKSGLPSDRFFAERPEGSVSTLKIQRTQQEDSAVYLCASNTIRALNTGELFFGEGSRLTVL.

The rearrangement links TRBV7-2 to TRBJ2-1, with 10 positions matching TRBD1. Trimming took 6 bases from V and 4 from J; bases not matched to a gene: 6. Germline V CDR1 and CDR2: SGHTA, FQGNSA. The length of the CDR3 is 15 residues. The CDR3 nucleotides read TGTGCCAGCAGGGGCCGGACAGGGGGTTACAATGAGCAGTTCTTC. Its translation is CASRGRTGGYNEQFF.

J is TRBJ1-1 and V is TRBV28, with D tentatively TRBD1 (6 bases). CDR3 size: 15 residues. The V gene lost 5 bases and the J gene lost 3 bases, with 16 bases spanning the gap. Germline CDR1 and CDR2: MDHEN and SYDVKM. This CDR3 reads CASSSKDRGYTEAFF. The CDR3, as DNA: TGTGCCAGCAGTAGTAAGGACAGAGGGTACACTGAAGCTTTCTTT.

The chain carries TRBV27 and TRBJ1-2, with D tentatively TRBD1 (5 bases). CDR1 is MNHEY, CDR2 SMNVEV, per germline (reference sequence). This CDR3 comprises 14 residues. The V end was cut by 5 bases, the J end by 4 bases, with 14 bases between. The CDR3 nucleotides are TGTGCCAGCAGTGTGCGGGGGTCGGGCTATGGCTACACCTTC. Protein: CASSVRGSGYGYTF.

This clonotype came up a few times. V is TRBV29-1 and J is TRBJ1-1; D may be TRBD1 (5 bases). CDR3 length: 12 amino acids. Per the germline V gene, CDR1 is SQVTM and CDR2 is ANQGSEA. CDR3 DNA: TGCTCCGTGGGGGGGATGAACACTGAAGCTTTCTTT. It translates to CSVGGMNTEAFF.